The entry that follows covers one TCR beta chain sequence. Its antigen remains unidentified. Time point described: blood 4 weeks post-SBRT, at nephrectomy. Treatment indicated: 15 Gy SBRT to primary tumor, nephrectomy 4 weeks later. Nephrectomy followed 15 Gy stereotactic body radiation by 4 weeks. After SBRT, blood was collected at 2 and 4 weeks, plus baseline. The patient's renal cell carcinoma had clear cell pathology. This entry comes from a study of radiation and T cells in renal cell carcinoma. Profiled with immunoSEQ multiplex PCR; TCRdb holds only in-frame clones, not every one. Of some 31,000 clones listed, approximately 81% are singletons. General study results and limits: From baseline, blood top tumor clonotypes peaked at 2 weeks post-radiation.

In germline, CDR1 is LNHDA, CDR2 SQIVND (reference sequence). The CDR3 extends over 14 amino acids. Deletions cut 5 bases from V and 0 bases from J, with 8 bases between. This clonotype was obtained from a man between 60 and 75 years old with renal cell carcinoma. The sequenced sample was blood, obtained from a patient whose treatment included radiotherapy and nephrectomy. V is TRBV19 and J is TRBJ1-5, with no clear D. CDR3 nucleotides: TGTGCCAGTAGTGTCCGAGATAGCAATCAGCCCCAGCATTTT. Translation gives CASSVRDSNQPQHF. Full variable domain (missing parts from reference TRBV19 and TRBJ1-5): DGGITQSPKYLFRKEGQNVTLSCEQNLNHDAMYWYRQDPGQGLRLIYYSQIVNDFQKGDIAEGYSVSREKKESFPLTVTSAQKNPTAFYLCASSVRDSNQPQHFGDGTRLSIL.